The present entry profiles one T cell receptor beta chain with its context. Its antigen is still unknown. Profiled with immunoSEQ multiplex PCR; TCRdb holds only in-frame clones, not every one. This table has approximately 65,000 clones, around 90% appearing once. These data are taken from a study of lymphopenia after photon versus proton radiotherapy. Study-level findings and limits: Larger post-nadir TCR diversity loss correlated inversely with survival in deceased patients. Only patients who died were analyzed for survival; proton advantage is unproven. Under photons, naive T cells and diversity fell while effector/memory populations rose. Post-nadir diversity loss with photons came from oligoclonal expansion, particularly CD8+ Temra cells.

Trimming took 0 bases from V and 0 from J, leaving 13 bases between them. Germline loops: CDR1 SGHDT, CDR2 YYEEEE. This CDR3 spans 17 amino acids. The gene calls are TRBV5-6 and TRBJ1-3; no reliable D call. The input for sequencing was peripheral blood, taken from a patient treated with proton-based radiotherapy. This TCR was recovered from an elderly man with esophageal cancer. The CDR3 protein is CASSLEAFMSSGNTIYF. The CDR3, as DNA: TGTGCCAGCAGCTTGGAGGCGTTCATGAGCTCTGGAAACACCATATATTTT.